This paragraph covers one T cell receptor (beta chain) sequence. The antigen this receptor binds is unknown. No qualities accompany the bases; no much larger clone lies one base away. TCR beta VDJ combination and CDR3 sequence profiling used genomic DNA as the template. An Illumina HiSeq 2000 was used for TCR repertoire sequencing. As for the authors' bioinformatics: TRBV/TRBJ rearrangement plots, CDR3 size and DJ length profiles, and Simpson's diversity index were used to assess repertoires. The most abundant DNA sequence in the deep sequencing data was taken as the immunodominant clone. CDR3 amino acid sequences were screened for sharing across subjects and were compared with published repertoires and the VDJdb database. TCRdb trimmed public reads at Q25 via fastp, called clones via MiXCR and kept in-frame beta chains. Entries that share a CDR3 protein sequence are merged under the most common genes and DNA. The V and J calls reflect TCRdb's pipeline rather than the authors' work. The sample has about 130,000 distinct CDR3 sequences on record, around 46% of them singletons. Together, the top ten hold 2.5% of the sample.

Between the V and J ends, shortened by 6 bases and 4 bases respectively, the junction contains 13 bases. The CDR3 numbers 14 residues from cysteine through phenylalanine. Only the CDR3 DNA is retained, 42 bases long and in frame from the first base. CDR1 and CDR2, looked up from the germline V gene, are MRHNA and SNTAGT. The sample originates from a study of CD8+CD57+ T cells in acquired aplastic anemia (dated by TCRdb to the late 2010s). In the study overall: Extracted DNA from sorted CD4+ and CD8+ cells averaged about 2.9 ug, ranging from roughly 0.17 to 27.4 ug. For healthy donor samples, the average read count was around 9.9 million for CD4+ cells and 11.0 million for CD8+ cells.

TCR repertoires of sorted CD4+ and CD8+ blood T cells from severe aplastic anemia patients and healthy subjects were deep-sequenced in the study. Ficoll-Paque density gradient centrifugation was used to isolate peripheral blood mononuclear cells. CD4+ and CD8+ T cells were sorted by FACS or magnetic beads before DNA extraction. Beyond this particular receptor, the publication reports: Between patients and healthy controls, no significant difference in CD8+ Simpson's diversity was found (P=0.060). Around 30 CD8+ CDR3 sequences were shared between patients and controls but appeared highly expressed in patients and within their immunodominant clones.

The sequence links TRBV6-4 to TRBJ1-5; TRBD1 is a weak D gene call, 6 bases matching. The TCR was taken from a human donor in good health, serving as a control. What was sequenced was sorted CD4+, CD8+, or CD8+CD57+ T cells (not recorded which) from PBMCs. DNA sequence: TGTGCCAGCAGGCCGAACAGGGAGAATCAGCCCCAGCATTTT. This translates into CASRPNRENQPQHF.